The text below deals with one T cell receptor (beta chain). These data belong to a study of tumor-infiltrating lymphocytes in localized non-small cell lung cancer. Germline CDR1 SGHRS, CDR2 YFSETQ. Trimming took 3 bases from V and 0 from J, leaving 21 bases between them. The CDR3 totals 18 residues. TCRdb's table, derived via immunoSEQ multiplex PCR, lists solely in-frame clones and lacks some. Among thousands of clones listed, about 71% were seen once. Material: uninvolved lung tissue not adjacent to the tumor. The chain links TRBV5-1 to TRBJ1-1, with no clear D. This clonotype originated in a human donor with non-small cell lung cancer. DNA for the CDR3: TGCGCCAGCAGCTCGGAACCTCCAAGACTGTTGATGAACACTGAAGCTTTCTTT. It codes for CASSSEPPRLLMNTEAFF.